Each of the 32 T cell receptor beta chains below was sequenced from the same sample in a study of shared clonotypes between healthy human individuals. Naive CD8 cells, CD45RO-negative and positively selected for CCR7, excluded terminally differentiated effector memory CD45RA+ cells. Assay used: immunoSEQ multiplex PCR; TCRdb lists only in-frame clones, some missing. The top ten hold about 1.5% of the sample, which has millions of clones, just over 90% seen once. Sequencing used naive CD8+ T cells from PBMCs. The receptors shown here come from a young man in good health. Some clones in this sample may be carry-over from other donors' samples.

The rearrangement links TRBV7-6 to TRBJ2-2, with TRBD2 as a possible D gene (5 bases). The ends were cut back, 3 bases at V and 1 base at J, with 12 bases in the middle. The CDR3 extends over 16 amino acids. Germline V gives CDR1 SGHVS, CDR2 FNYEAQ. The CDR3 DNA reads TGTGCCAGCAGCTTCTTGGTCGGGGAGAACACCGGGGAGCTGTTTTTT. It specifies CASSFLVGENTGELFF.

The chain couples TRBV27 to TRBJ2-7; D gene ambiguous. This CDR3 region has 16 residues. V was shortened by 6 bases and J by 0 bases, with 18 bases between the two germline ends. CDR1 MNHEY and CDR2 SMNVEV come from the germline V gene (reference sequence). CDR3 sequence reads: CASSLIGELSSYEQYF. The DNA for the CDR3 is TGTGCCAGCAGCCTCATAGGCGAACTCAGCTCCTACGAGCAGTACTTC.

This rearrangement joins TRBV10-1 to TRBJ2-1, with D perhaps TRBD2 (6 bases). Trimming removed 4 bases from V and 4 bases from J, with 11 bases in between. The germline gives CDR1 WNHNN, CDR2 SYGVQD (reference sequence). The CDR3 sequence is 14 residues long. The CDR3 sequence: CASSAAGWYNEQFF. The CDR3 region has the DNA TGCGCCAGCAGTGCGGCGGGATGGTACAATGAGCAGTTCTTC.

This clone has just a few counts. The chain is built from TRBV10-2 and TRBJ1-1, with unresolved D. Trimming took off 9 bases at V and 5 bases at J, with 16 bases between the two ends. The CDR3 loop spans 13 amino acids. Germline V CDR1 and CDR2: WSHSY, SAAADI. CDR3 DNA sequence: TGCGCCAGTGATCCCGGGAGTTGGACTGAAGCTTTCTTT. Protein product: CASDPGSWTEAFF.

The chain joins TRBV28 to TRBJ2-7; the D is unclear. There are 13 residues in the CDR3. Germline CDR1 is MDHEN and CDR2 is SYDVKM. Trimming cost V 7 bases and J 2 bases, with 12 bases left between them. The CDR3 region is CASNLPGTYEQYF. The CDR3 coding sequence is TGTGCCAGCAACCTCCCCGGCACCTACGAGCAGTACTTC.

The chain recombines TRBV19 with TRBJ1-2; no reliable D call. The CDR3 runs 13 residues. CDR1 and CDR2 from the germline V gene are LNHDA and SQIVND (reference sequence). Deletions cut 9 bases from V and 4 bases from J, with 15 bases between. CDR3 residues: CASTTTATYGYTF. CDR3 nucleotides: TGTGCCAGCACTACAACAGCGACCTATGGCTACACCTTC.

J is TRBJ2-1 and V is TRBV7-9, with 9 bases aligning to TRBD2. The CDR3 is made up of 16 amino acids. With V trimmed by 0 bases and J by 5 bases, 5 bases remained unmatched. Per the germline V gene, CDR1 is SEHNR and CDR2 is FQNEAQ (reference sequence). Written as DNA, the CDR3 is TGTGCCAGCAGCTTAGCCGGACTAGCGAATCACAATGAGCAGTTCTTC. Translated: CASSLAGLANHNEQFF.

The chain links TRBV7-8 to TRBJ2-1; 10 bases align to TRBD1. The CDR3 is 14 residues long. Germline V gives CDR1 SGHVS, CDR2 FQNEAQ. V lost 1 base and J lost 6; bases outside the gene matches: 0. CDR3 amino acids: CASSLGTGGNEQFF. As DNA, the CDR3 is TGTGCCAGCAGCTTAGGGACAGGGGGCAATGAGCAGTTCTTC. The full variable domain, completed using reference TRBV7-8 and TRBJ2-1, is GAGVSQSPRYKVAKRGQDVALRCDPISGHVSLFWYQQALGQGPEFLTYFQNEAQLDKSGLPSDRFFAERPEGSVSTLKIQRTQQEDSAVYLCASSLGTGGNEQFFGPGTRLTVL.

The sample holds one count of this clone. The chain has TRBV4-2 and TRBJ2-2; the D is unclear. Germline-derived CDR1 and CDR2 are LGHNA and YNFKEQ. The CDR3 length is 14 residues. V was cut by 5 bases and J by 4 bases, with 11 bases left in between. The CDR3 here is CASSKLGGTGELFF. In nucleotides, the CDR3 is TGTGCCAGCAGCAAGTTGGGTGGCACCGGGGAGCTGTTTTTT.

V and J are TRBV2 and TRBJ2-3, with 8 bases identical to TRBD2. Unmatched junction bases numbered 4, after V lost 9 bases and J lost 2 bases. The germline V gene encodes CDR1 SNHLY and CDR2 FYNNEI. There are 13 residues in the CDR3. The chain's CDR3 is CARISGATDTQYF. DNA for the CDR3: TGTGCCAGAATTAGCGGGGCCACAGATACGCAGTATTTT.

This clone was found once. This chain links TRBV11-2 with TRBJ1-1; no definite D call. The CDR3 is 12 residues long. Germline V gene lookup returns CDR1 SGHAT and CDR2 FQNNGV. The ends were cut back, 1 base at V and 6 bases at J, with 6 bases in the middle. The CDR3 sequence is CASSLALSEAFF. The CDR3 DNA reads as TGTGCCAGCAGCTTAGCACTTTCTGAAGCTTTCTTT.

This chain links TRBV15 with TRBJ2-1, with D perhaps matching TRBD2 (5 bases). The germline CDR1 and CDR2 sequences are LNHNV and YYDKDF (reference sequence). The CDR3 has 16 residues. The V end was cut by 3 bases, the J end by 3 bases, with 15 bases between. The CDR3 protein is CATSSPQIAHYNEQFF. CDR3 sequence (DNA): TGTGCCACCAGCAGTCCCCAGATAGCGCACTACAATGAGCAGTTCTTC.

The V call is TRBV15, the J call TRBJ1-1, with D perhaps TRBD1 (5 bases). V was shortened by 5 bases and J by 1 base, with 11 bases between the two germline ends. Germline CDR1 reads LNHNV; CDR2 reads YYDKDF (reference sequence). This CDR3 region has 14 residues. The CDR3 sequence: CATSRSQGNTEAFF. The CDR3 nucleotides read TGTGCCACCAGCCGAAGCCAGGGGAACACTGAAGCTTTCTTT.

CDR3: CAISRTLERVYEQYF. In DNA form, the CDR3 reads TGTGCCATCAGTAGAACGCTAGAGAGGGTCTACGAGCAGTACTTC. The rearrangement links TRBV10-3 to TRBJ2-7, with D possibly being TRBD2 (5 bases). With 5 bases removed from V and 3 bases from J, the gap between germline ends came to 17 bases. Germline V gene data show CDR1 as ENHRY and CDR2 as SYGVKD. This CDR3 is built from 15 residues.

V is TRBV2 and J is TRBJ2-4; 8 nucleotides agree with TRBD2. The CDR3 sequence is 15 residues long. V shed 4 bases and J 1 base; nucleotides not matched to a gene: 3. Germline CDR1 is SNHLY and CDR2 is FYNNEI. The CDR3 nucleotides are TGTGCCAGCAGTGTCGGGAGGGAGGCCAAAAACATTCAGTACTTC. This gives the protein CASSVGREAKNIQYF.

This chain links TRBV5-6 with TRBJ2-7; tentative D call: TRBD1 (6 bases). V lost 4 bases, J lost 1 base, and 15 bases lay in between. The CDR3 runs to 15 residues. The germline V gene encodes CDR1 SGHDT and CDR2 YYEEEE. The DNA for the CDR3 is TGTGCCAGCAGCGGGGGCAGGGATAGGTCCTACGAGCAGTACTTC. Protein sequence: CASSGGRDRSYEQYF.

The chain employs TRBV5-1 and TRBJ1-3, with a possible D match to TRBD1 (6 bases). This CDR3 spans 16 amino acids. The V end was cut by 4 bases, the J end by 3 bases, with 17 bases between. Germline CDR1 SGHRS, CDR2 YFSETQ. In DNA form, the CDR3 reads TGCGCCAGCAGCAGGAGGCCGGGACAAAGTGGAAACACCATATATTTT. Its protein is CASSRRPGQSGNTIYF.

V usage is TRBV11-2 and J usage is TRBJ2-1; 8 bases match TRBD2. V gave up 4 bases and J gave up 7 bases; unmatched junction bases: 21. The CDR3 is 19 residues long. From germline, CDR1 is SGHAT and CDR2 FQNNGV. The CDR3 DNA sequence: TGTGCCAGCAGCTCCATCCGGTGGCGGGAGGTGGGAACGACAAATGAGCAGTTCTTC. It is translated as CASSSIRWREVGTTNEQFF.

The V and J genes are TRBV5-1 and TRBJ2-7, with TRBD1 as a possible D gene (6 bases). Germline V gene data show CDR1 as SGHRS and CDR2 as YFSETQ. This CDR3 comprises 16 residues. With 4 bases removed from V and 2 bases from J, the gap between germline ends came to 19 bases. CDR3 in DNA: TGCGCCAGCAGCGCGGACCGGGACACGACTACCTACGAGCAGTACTTC. Its translation: CASSADRDTTTYEQYF.

The V and J genes are TRBV28 and TRBJ2-5; tentatively, D is TRBD1 (6 bases). The V gene lost 1 base and the J gene lost 1 base, with 10 bases spanning the gap. CDR1 is MDHEN, CDR2 SYDVKM, per germline. There are 15 residues in the CDR3. CDR3 DNA: TGTGCCAGCAGTTTATCCACAGGGCCCCAAGAGACCCAGTACTTC. This encodes CASSLSTGPQETQYF. Drawing the rest from reference TRBV28 and TRBJ2-5, the complete variable domain is DVKVTQSSRYLVKRTGEKVFLECVQDMDHENMFWYRQDPGLGLRLIYFSYDVKMKEKGDIPEGYSVSREKKERFSLILESASTNQTSMYLCASSLSTGPQETQYFGPGTRLLVL.

The chain has TRBV7-8 and TRBJ2-1, with 10 bases aligning to TRBD2. V trimming: 3 bases; J trimming: 4 bases; junction bases outside the gene matches: 3. The CDR3 loop spans 15 amino acids. The germline CDR1 and CDR2 sequences are SGHVS and FQNEAQ. The CDR3 sequence is CASSLLGLAYNEQFF. In DNA form, the CDR3 reads TGTGCCAGCAGCTTGTTGGGACTAGCGTACAATGAGCAGTTCTTC.

The V gene is TRBV19, the J gene TRBJ2-7; D remains ambiguous. Germline CDR1 reads LNHDA; CDR2 reads SQIVND (reference sequence). V was cut by 4 bases and J by 6 bases, with 22 bases left in between. The length of the CDR3 is 16 residues. CDR3 in amino acids: CASSSRDQQPLFEQYF. The CDR3 DNA reads TGTGCCAGTAGTAGCCGTGACCAACAGCCTCTCTTCGAGCAGTACTTC.

The V gene is TRBV4-3, the J gene TRBJ1-2; D is ambiguous. The CDR3 extends over 14 amino acids. Looked up from germline, CDR1 is LGHNA and CDR2 is YSLEER. Trimming pared 4 bases from V and 7 bases from J, leaving 16 bases between. CDR3 in amino acids: CASSPGDPLGGYTF. DNA of the CDR3: TGCGCCAGCAGCCCCGGCGATCCCCTCGGTGGCTACACCTTC.

In DNA, the CDR3 is TGTGCCAGCACCCGAAAGGTGGTCGGGCGAGTAAATGAGCAGTTCTTC. This gives the protein CASTRKVVGRVNEQFF. V and J are TRBV2 and TRBJ2-1; no clear D gene. The CDR3 has 16 amino acids. The ends were cut back, 7 bases at V and 7 bases at J, with 23 bases in the middle. CDR1 is SNHLY, CDR2 FYNNEI, per germline.

V is TRBV4-3 and J is TRBJ1-1; D possibly corresponds to TRBD1 (5 bases). V lost 6 bases to trimming and J lost 0 bases, with 11 bases between them. Germline V gives CDR1 LGHNA, CDR2 YSLEER. There are 14 residues in the CDR3. Here the CDR3 reads CASRPGLLNTEAFF. For the CDR3, the DNA is TGCGCCAGCAGACCAGGGTTATTGAACACTGAAGCTTTCTTT.

This chain uses TRBV30 with TRBJ2-7; 14 bases align to TRBD2. The CDR3 spans 16 residues. The trim removed 5 bases at V and 3 bases at J, leaving 9 bases unmatched. Germline V gene data show CDR1 as GTSNPN and CDR2 as SVGIG (reference sequence). CDR3: CAWVSSGTSGSYEQYF. In DNA, the CDR3 is TGTGCCTGGGTTTCGAGTGGGACTAGCGGGAGCTACGAGCAGTACTTC.

The count of this clone is one. The chain has TRBV5-1 and TRBJ2-2; 7 bases agree with TRBD2. The CDR3 spans 15 residues. V lost 3 bases to trimming and J lost 4 bases; unmatched junction nucleotides: 6. The V gene's germline CDR1 is SGHRS and CDR2 YFSETQ. The CDR3 here is CASSSAAGSTGELFF. As DNA, the CDR3 is TGCGCCAGCAGCTCGGCAGCGGGATCCACCGGGGAGCTGTTTTTT.

This chain links TRBV28 with TRBJ1-5; D ambiguous. Trimming left V 8 bases short and J 5 bases short, with 16 bases between. The CDR3 totals 14 residues. Germline V gives CDR1 MDHEN, CDR2 SYDVKM. The CDR3 region is CASSAYSGDQPQHF. The CDR3 nucleotides are TGTGCCAGCTCGGCCTACTCCGGGGATCAGCCCCAGCATTTT.

This clone was found once. The chain is built from TRBV7-6 and TRBJ2-1; D may be TRBD1 (5 bases). CDR3 length: 15 amino acids. CDR1 and CDR2 from the germline V gene are SGHVS and FNYEAQ. V was trimmed by 5 bases and J by 1 base, leaving 12 bases between them. The CDR3: CASSPLPGSYNEQFF. DNA for the CDR3: TGTGCCAGCAGCCCTCTGCCAGGGTCCTACAATGAGCAGTTCTTC.

The genes are TRBV9 and TRBJ1-5; no definite D call. In germline, CDR1 is SGDLS, CDR2 YYNGEE. The CDR3 contains 15 residues. Trimming pared 1 base from V and 1 base from J, leaving 9 bases between. The CDR3 protein is CASSVYPGSNQPQHF. The CDR3, as DNA: TGTGCCAGCAGCGTATACCCGGGGAGCAATCAGCCCCAGCATTTT.

The CDR3 loop is CASSLAPRASLLTDTQYF. The DNA for the CDR3 is TGTGCCAGCAGCTTGGCCCCTAGGGCTAGCCTCCTCACAGATACGCAGTATTTT. The rearrangement uses TRBV5-4 and TRBJ2-3; D perhaps matches TRBD2 (5 bases). Trimming took 0 bases from V and 2 from J, leaving 19 bases between them. CDR1 is SGHNT and CDR2 is YYREEE in the germline V gene (reference sequence). The CDR3 is made up of 18 amino acids.

This clone was observed once. The chain links TRBV5-6 to TRBJ2-7; tentative D call: TRBD1 (5 bases). The germline V and J ends were trimmed by 4 bases and 6 bases, with 17 bases remaining between them. Germline CDR1 is SGHDT and CDR2 is YYEEEE. This CDR3 spans 14 amino acids. CDR3 nucleotides: TGTGCCAGCAGCCCCTGGACACCCCGCGGCGAGCAGTACTTC. The encoded protein is CASSPWTPRGEQYF.